This TCR beta chain was retrieved from a study of blood T cell repertoires in COVID-19. Study overall: Samples taken during acute and convalescent COVID-19 were collected in the United States, Italy and Spain.

This CDR3 region has 14 residues. CDR1 is MNHEY, CDR2 SMNVEV, per germline (reference sequence). V lost 3 bases and J lost 5, with 14 bases in between. Original data processing: Reference gene primer amplification yielded estimated nucleated cell counts. This table comes from immunoSEQ multiplex PCR, and its TCRdb copy is limited to in-frame clones, with some not included. Clonal size and the V and J genes are those of that table, whereas D and trimming came from the DNA. The repertoire has about 210,000 clones, 75% to 90% of them found once; the top ten carry 5.2%. The sequence derives from a woman in her seventies with COVID-19, enrolled during active disease. Sequencing was performed on peripheral blood. The rearrangement joins TRBV27 to TRBJ2-7; perhaps TRBD2 as D (6 bases). In DNA, the CDR3 is TGTGCCAGCAGTTTCGGGCGGGCGGGAAACGAGCAGTACTTC. Its translation is CASSFGRAGNEQYF.